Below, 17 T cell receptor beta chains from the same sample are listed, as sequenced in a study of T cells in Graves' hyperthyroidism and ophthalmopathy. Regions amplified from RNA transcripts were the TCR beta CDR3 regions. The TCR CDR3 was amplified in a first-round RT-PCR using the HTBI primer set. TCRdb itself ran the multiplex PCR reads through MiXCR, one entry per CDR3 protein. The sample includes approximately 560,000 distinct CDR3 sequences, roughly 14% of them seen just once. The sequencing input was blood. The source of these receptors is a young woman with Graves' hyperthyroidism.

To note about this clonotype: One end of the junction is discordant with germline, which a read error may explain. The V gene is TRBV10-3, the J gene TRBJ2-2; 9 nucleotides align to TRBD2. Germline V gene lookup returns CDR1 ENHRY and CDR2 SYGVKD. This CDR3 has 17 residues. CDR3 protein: CAISESSGSDYTGELLF. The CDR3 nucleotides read TGTGCCATCAGTGAGAGTAGCGGGAGTGACTACACCGGGGAGCTGCTTTTT.

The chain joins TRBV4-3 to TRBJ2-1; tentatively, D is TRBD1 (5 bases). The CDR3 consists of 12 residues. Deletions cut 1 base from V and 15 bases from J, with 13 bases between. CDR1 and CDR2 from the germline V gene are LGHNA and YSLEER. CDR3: CASSQVGRVMFF. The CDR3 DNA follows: TGCGCCAGCAGCCAAGTTGGCAGGGTTATGTTCTTC.

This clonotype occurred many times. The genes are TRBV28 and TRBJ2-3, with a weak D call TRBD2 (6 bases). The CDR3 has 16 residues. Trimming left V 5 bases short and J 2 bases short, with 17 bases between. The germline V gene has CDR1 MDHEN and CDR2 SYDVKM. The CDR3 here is CASSPGGGFVTDTQYF. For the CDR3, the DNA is TGTGCCAGCAGTCCGGGTGGGGGGTTCGTCACAGATACGCAGTATTTT.

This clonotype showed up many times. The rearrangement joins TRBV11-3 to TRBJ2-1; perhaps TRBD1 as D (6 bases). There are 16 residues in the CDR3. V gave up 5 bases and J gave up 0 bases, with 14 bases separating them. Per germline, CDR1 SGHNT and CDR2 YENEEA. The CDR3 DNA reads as TGTGCCAGCAGCAAAGGGGACACCAGCTCCTACAATGAGCAGTTCTTC. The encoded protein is CASSKGDTSSYNEQFF.

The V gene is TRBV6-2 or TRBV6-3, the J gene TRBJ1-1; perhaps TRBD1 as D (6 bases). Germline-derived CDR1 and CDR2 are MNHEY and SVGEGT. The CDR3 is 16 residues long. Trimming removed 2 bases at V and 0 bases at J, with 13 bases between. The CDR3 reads CASSYSTGPLNTEAFF. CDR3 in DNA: TGTGCCAGCAGTTACAGTACAGGGCCCCTGAACACTGAAGCTTTCTTT.

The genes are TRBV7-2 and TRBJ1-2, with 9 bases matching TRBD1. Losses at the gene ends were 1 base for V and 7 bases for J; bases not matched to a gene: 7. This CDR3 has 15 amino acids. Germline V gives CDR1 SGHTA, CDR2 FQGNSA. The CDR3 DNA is TGTGCCAGCAGCTTAGGGGACAGGGCCTTGGCTGGCTACACCTTC. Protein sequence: CASSLGDRALAGYTF.

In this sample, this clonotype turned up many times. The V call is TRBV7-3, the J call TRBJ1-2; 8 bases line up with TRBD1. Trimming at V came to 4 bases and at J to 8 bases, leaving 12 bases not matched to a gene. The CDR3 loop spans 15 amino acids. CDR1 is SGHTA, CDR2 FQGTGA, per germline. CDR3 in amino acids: CASSSIQGGIGGYTF. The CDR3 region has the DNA TGTGCCAGCAGCTCGATACAGGGGGGAATTGGGGGCTACACCTTC. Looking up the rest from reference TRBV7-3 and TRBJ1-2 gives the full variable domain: GAGVSQTPSNKVTEKGKYVELRCDPISGHTALYWYRQSLGQGPEFLIYFQGTGAADDSGLPNDRFFAVRPEGSVSTLKIQRTERGDSAVYLCASSSIQGGIGGYTFGSGTRLTVV.

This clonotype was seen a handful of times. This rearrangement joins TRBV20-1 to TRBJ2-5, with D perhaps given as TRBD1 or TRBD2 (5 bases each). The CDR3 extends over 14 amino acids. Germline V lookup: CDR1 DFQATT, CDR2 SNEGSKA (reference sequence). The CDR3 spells CNARGPMYQETQYF. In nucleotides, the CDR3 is TGCAATGCAAGGGGACCGATGTACCAAGAGACCCAGTACTTC.

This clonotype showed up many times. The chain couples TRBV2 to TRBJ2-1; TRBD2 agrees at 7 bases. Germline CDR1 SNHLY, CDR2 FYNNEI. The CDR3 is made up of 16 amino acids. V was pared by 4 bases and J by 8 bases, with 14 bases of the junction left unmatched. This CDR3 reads CASSGTSWRNTDEQFF. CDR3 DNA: TGTGCCAGCAGTGGGACTAGTTGGCGTAACACCGATGAGCAGTTCTTC.

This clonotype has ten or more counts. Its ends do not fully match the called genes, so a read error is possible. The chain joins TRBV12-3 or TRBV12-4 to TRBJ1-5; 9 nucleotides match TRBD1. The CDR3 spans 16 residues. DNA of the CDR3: TGTGCCAGCAGTTTAGACAGGGGGCCGAGCAGTCAGCCCCAGCATTTT. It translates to CASSLDRGPSSQPQHF.

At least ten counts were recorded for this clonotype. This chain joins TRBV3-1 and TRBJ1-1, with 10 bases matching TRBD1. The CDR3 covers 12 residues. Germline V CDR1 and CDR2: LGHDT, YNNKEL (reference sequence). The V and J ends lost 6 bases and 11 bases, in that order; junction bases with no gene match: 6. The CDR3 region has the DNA TGTGCCAGCAGTCTGACAGGGGGCCACGCTTTCTTT. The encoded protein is CASSLTGGHAFF.

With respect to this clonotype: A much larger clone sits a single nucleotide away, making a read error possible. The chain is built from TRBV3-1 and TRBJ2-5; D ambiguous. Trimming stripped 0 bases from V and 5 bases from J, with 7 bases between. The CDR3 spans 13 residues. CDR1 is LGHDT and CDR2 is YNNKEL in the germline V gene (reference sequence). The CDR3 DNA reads TGTGCCAGCAGCCAAGAAGAGCCGGAGACCCAGTACTTC. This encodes CASSQEEPETQYF.

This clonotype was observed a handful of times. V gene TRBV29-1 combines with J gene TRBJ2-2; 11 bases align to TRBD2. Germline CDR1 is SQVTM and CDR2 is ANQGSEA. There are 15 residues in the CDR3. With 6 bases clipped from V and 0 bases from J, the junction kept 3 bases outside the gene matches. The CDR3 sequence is CSVTSGASNTGELFF. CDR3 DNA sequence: TGCAGCGTGACTAGCGGGGCCTCGAACACCGGGGAGCTGTTTTTT.

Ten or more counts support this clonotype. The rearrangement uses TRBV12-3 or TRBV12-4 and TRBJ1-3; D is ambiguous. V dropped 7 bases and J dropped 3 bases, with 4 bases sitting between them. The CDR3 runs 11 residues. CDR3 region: CASNRGNTIYF. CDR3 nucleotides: TGTGCCAGCAATCGTGGAAACACCATATATTTT.

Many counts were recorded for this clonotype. For the CDR3, the DNA is TGTGCCAGCAGCTTAGTCAGGCCCCCACTAACGGGAGAGAGTCACGATACGCAGTATTTT. The encoded protein is CASSLVRPPLTGESHDTQYF. The chain employs TRBV11-2 and TRBJ2-3, with TRBD2 as a possible D gene (6 bases). The CDR3 length is 20 residues. CDR1 and CDR2 from the germline V gene are SGHAT and FQNNGV. The V and J ends lost 1 base and 6 bases respectively, with 29 bases between them.

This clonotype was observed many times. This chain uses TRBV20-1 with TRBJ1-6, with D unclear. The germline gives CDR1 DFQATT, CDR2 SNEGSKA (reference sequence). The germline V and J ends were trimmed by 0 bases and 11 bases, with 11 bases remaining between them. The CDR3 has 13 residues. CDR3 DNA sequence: TGCAGTGCTAGAGATCCGATGGGTCCACCCCTCCACTTT. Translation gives CSARDPMGPPLHF.

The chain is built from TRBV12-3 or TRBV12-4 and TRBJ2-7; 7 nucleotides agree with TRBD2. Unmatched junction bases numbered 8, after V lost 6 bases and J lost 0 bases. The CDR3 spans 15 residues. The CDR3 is CASSTISGFSYEQYF. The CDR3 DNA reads TGTGCCAGCAGCACTATTAGCGGGTTCTCCTACGAGCAGTACTTC.